This T cell receptor beta chain was retrieved from a study of T cell responses to AZD1222 COVID-19 vaccine. The study's findings and limits: Repertoires were obtained solely post-peak T cell response. The donor cohort was predominantly white British with a female majority, and clonal diversity may have been underestimated.

Germline V gene data show CDR1 as MNHEY and CDR2 as SVGEGT. Trimming left V 6 bases short and J 0 bases short, with 15 bases between. The CDR3 spans 16 residues. This table comes from immunoSEQ multiplex PCR, and its TCRdb copy is limited to in-frame clones, with some not included. This table has about 150,000 clones, approximately 88% appearing once. With respect to this clone: No antigen is known for it.

This receptor was obtained from an adult in good health. Sample: peripheral blood, taken on day 0 of AZD1222 vaccination. The chain is built from TRBV6-2 or TRBV6-3 and TRBJ2-1; D perhaps matches TRBD1 (5 bases). CDR3 in amino acids: CASSPLPTVSYNEQFF. The DNA for the CDR3 is TGTGCCAGCAGCCCCCTCCCGACAGTCTCCTACAATGAGCAGTTCTTC.